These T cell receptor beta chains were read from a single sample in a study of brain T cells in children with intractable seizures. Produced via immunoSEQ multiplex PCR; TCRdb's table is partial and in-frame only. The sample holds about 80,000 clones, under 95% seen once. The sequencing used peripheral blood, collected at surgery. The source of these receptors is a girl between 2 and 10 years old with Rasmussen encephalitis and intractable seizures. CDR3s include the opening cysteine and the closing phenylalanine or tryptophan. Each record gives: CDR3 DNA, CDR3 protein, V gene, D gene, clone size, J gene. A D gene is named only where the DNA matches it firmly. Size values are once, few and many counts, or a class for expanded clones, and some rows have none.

TGCAGTGCTAGTCTGGGGGGGGGAAACATTCAGTACTTC,CSASLGGGNIQYF,TRBV20-1,TRBD2,once,TRBJ2-4
TGTGCCAGCAGCGGAATCGACCTTGGACGGTCTAACTATGGCTACACCTTC,CASSGIDLGRSNYGYTF,TRBV9,.,.,TRBJ1-2
TGTGCCAGCAGCCAAGCAGAGGCAGAAACCCACTTT,CASSQAEAETHF,TRBV3-1/TRBV3-2,.,.,TRBJ1-6
TGTGCCAGCAGCCTAGGACAGGGGGCAGAGACCCAGTACTTC,CASSLGQGAETQYF,TRBV4-2,TRBD1,.,TRBJ2-5
TGTGCCAGCGGGCCACGGAACACTGAAGCTTTCTTT,CASGPRNTEAFF,TRBV7-6,.,once,TRBJ1-1
TGTGCCAGCAGCCCGCGAAACGGAGCCCAGCATTTT,CASSPRNGAQHF,TRBV11-2,.,.,TRBJ1-5
TGCAGCGTTGCACAGGGGGCTCACACTGAAGCTTTCTTT,CSVAQGAHTEAFF,TRBV29-1,TRBD1,.,TRBJ1-1
TGTGCCAGCAGCTTGTCGCGTGGGTCAGACGCTGGGCCCCAGCATTTT,CASSLSRGSDAGPQHF,TRBV5-6,.,.,TRBJ1-5
TGTGCCAGCAGTTTAATTGACGGGGGGACGGACACTGAAGCTTTCTTT,CASSLIDGGTDTEAFF,TRBV27,.,.,TRBJ1-1
TGCGCCAGCAGCCAAGATTGGGGGAGGGGGACCTACGAGCAGTACTTC,CASSQDWGRGTYEQYF,TRBV4-1,.,.,TRBJ2-7
TGTGCCTGGAGTGTACAACGTTTGGGGAACTATGGCTACACCTTC,CAWSVQRLGNYGYTF,TRBV30,.,.,TRBJ1-2
TGTGCCTGGAGTTGGACAGGGGGCTACGAGCAGTACTTC,CAWSWTGGYEQYF,TRBV30,TRBD1,.,TRBJ2-7
TGTGCCAGCAGCCTCGGACAGGGGGGGGTGAACACTGAAGCTTTCTTT,CASSLGQGGVNTEAFF,TRBV7-6,TRBD1,.,TRBJ1-1
TGTGCCAGCAGTTACGATCGCGGAGGGGATACGCAGTATTTT,CASSYDRGGDTQYF,TRBV6-5,.,.,TRBJ2-3
TGTGCCAGCAGCTTAAGGGTAGGGTCTGGAAACACCATATATTTT,CASSLRVGSGNTIYF,TRBV13,.,.,TRBJ1-3
TGTGCCAGTAGAGGGACTAGCGGGAGGGCGGGGGAGCAGTTCTTC,CASRGTSGRAGEQFF,TRBV19,TRBD2,.,TRBJ2-1
TGTGCCAGCCTAGGCAGGGGCGGCGATGGCTACACCTTC,CASLGRGGDGYTF,TRBV5-5,.,.,TRBJ1-2
TGTGCCAGCAGGGACCTGGAGGGACTTAGCAATCAGCCCCAGCATTTT,CASRDLEGLSNQPQHF,TRBV2,.,.,TRBJ1-5
TGTGCCAGCAGCTTAGTCGGGGGCGAAGCTTTCTTT,CASSLVGGEAFF,TRBV7-9,.,.,TRBJ1-1
TGTGCCAGCAGCGGGGGTAAAGGAGGCTACACCTTC,CASSGGKGGYTF,TRBV5-5,.,.,TRBJ1-2
TGTGCCACCAGCAGAAGTTTAGCGGGGGGGGAGACCCAGTACTTC,CATSRSLAGGETQYF,TRBV15,TRBD2,.,TRBJ2-5
TGTGCCAGCAGTTTCCTAGCGGGAGGCTCCAATGAGCAGTTCTTC,CASSFLAGGSNEQFF,TRBV27,TRBD2,.,TRBJ2-1
TGTGCCAGCAGTTACTCGATGGTGAACACTGAAGCTTTCTTT,CASSYSMVNTEAFF,TRBV6-5,.,few,TRBJ1-1
TGTGCCAGCAGCCAAGCGTATCGGCGACGGACCGGGGAGCTGTTTTTT,CASSQAYRRRTGELFF,TRBV4-2,.,.,TRBJ2-2
TGTGCCAGCAGTTTATTCCCAGAGGGGGCCCTCGAGCAGTACTTC,CASSLFPEGALEQYF,TRBV27,TRBD1,once,TRBJ2-7
TGTGCCAGTAGTATAGCGTGGCGGCGGGGAACTGAAGCTTTCTTT,CASSIAWRRGTEAFF,TRBV19,.,.,TRBJ1-1
TGTGCCAGCAGGGGACAGGCGCGGGAGCCCCAGCATTTT,CASRGQAREPQHF,TRBV6-5,TRBD1,.,TRBJ1-5
TGCAGCGTCGCCACAGGGGGCGGCTACACCTTC,CSVATGGGYTF,TRBV29-1,TRBD1,.,TRBJ1-2